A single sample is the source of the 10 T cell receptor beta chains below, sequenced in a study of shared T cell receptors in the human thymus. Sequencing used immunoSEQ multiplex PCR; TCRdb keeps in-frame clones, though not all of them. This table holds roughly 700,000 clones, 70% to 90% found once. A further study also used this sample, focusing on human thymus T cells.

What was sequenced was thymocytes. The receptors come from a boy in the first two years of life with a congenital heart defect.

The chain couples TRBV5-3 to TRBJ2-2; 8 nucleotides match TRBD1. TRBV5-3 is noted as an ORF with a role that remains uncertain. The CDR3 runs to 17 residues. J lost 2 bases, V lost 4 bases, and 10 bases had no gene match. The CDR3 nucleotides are TGTGCCAGAAGCCGGACCAGGGGGCGCCTTAACACCGGGGAGCTGTTTTTT. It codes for CARSRTRGRLNTGELFF.

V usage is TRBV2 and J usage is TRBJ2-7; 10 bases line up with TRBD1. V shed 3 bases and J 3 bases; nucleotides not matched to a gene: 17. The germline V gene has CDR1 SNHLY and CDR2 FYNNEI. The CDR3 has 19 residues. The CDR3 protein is CASSDIYPTQGQGCYEQYF. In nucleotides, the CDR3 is TGTGCCAGCAGTGATATATACCCAACCCAGGGACAGGGGTGCTACGAGCAGTACTTC.

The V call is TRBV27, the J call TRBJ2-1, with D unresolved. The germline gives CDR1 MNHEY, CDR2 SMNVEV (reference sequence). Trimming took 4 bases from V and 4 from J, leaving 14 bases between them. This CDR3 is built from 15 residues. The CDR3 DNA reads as TGTGCCAGCAGTTCGCGAGGCAGTTCATACAATGAGCAGTTCTTC. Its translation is CASSSRGSSYNEQFF.

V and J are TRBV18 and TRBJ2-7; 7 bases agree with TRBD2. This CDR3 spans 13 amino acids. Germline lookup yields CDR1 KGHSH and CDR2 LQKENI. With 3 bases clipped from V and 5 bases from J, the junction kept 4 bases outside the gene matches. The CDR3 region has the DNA TGTGCCAGCTCACCGGGGAGGGCGGACGAGCAGTACTTC. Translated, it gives CASSPGRADEQYF.

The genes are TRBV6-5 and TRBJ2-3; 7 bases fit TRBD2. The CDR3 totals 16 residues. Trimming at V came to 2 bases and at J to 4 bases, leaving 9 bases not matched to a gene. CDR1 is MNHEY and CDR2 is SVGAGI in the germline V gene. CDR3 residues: CASSYRREWGADTQYF. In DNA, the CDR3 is TGTGCCAGCAGTTACAGGCGGGAGTGGGGTGCAGATACGCAGTATTTT.

The CDR3, as DNA: TGTGCCAGCAGCTTGGCTGGGGGACAGGCGCCCTACGAGCAGTACTTC. Translated: CASSLAGGQAPYEQYF. The V gene is TRBV5-4, the J gene TRBJ2-5, with 8 bases that match TRBD1. The better agreement between TRBJ2-7 and the DNA end casts doubt on the J call. The germline V gene has CDR1 SGHNT and CDR2 YYREEE (reference sequence). The CDR3 runs 16 residues.

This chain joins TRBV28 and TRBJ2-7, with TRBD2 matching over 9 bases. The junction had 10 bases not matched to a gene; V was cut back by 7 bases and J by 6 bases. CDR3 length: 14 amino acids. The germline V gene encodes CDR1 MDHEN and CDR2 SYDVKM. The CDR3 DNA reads TGTGCCAGCAAGTACGCGGGAGGGGGCTCCGAGCAGTACTTC. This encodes CASKYAGGGSEQYF.

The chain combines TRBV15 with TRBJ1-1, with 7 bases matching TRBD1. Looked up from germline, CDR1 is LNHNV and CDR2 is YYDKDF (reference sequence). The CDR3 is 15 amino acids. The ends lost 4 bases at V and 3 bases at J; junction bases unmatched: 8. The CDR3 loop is CATSTPPGQYTEAFF. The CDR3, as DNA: TGTGCCACCAGCACCCCACCGGGACAGTACACTGAAGCTTTCTTT. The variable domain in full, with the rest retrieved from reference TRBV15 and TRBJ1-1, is DAMVIQNPRYQVTQFGKPVTLSCSQTLNHNVMYWYQQKSSQAPKLLFHYYDKDFNNEADTPDNFQSRRPNTSFCFLDIRSPGLGDTAMYLCATSTPPGQYTEAFFGQGTRLTVV.

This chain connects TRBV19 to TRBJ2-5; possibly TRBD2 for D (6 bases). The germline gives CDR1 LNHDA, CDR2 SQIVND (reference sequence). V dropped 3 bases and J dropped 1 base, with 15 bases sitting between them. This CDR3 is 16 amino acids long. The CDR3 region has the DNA TGTGCCAGTAGTATTAAGAGGGGAGGCCCCCAAGAGACCCAGTACTTC. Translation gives CASSIKRGGPQETQYF.

The CDR3 nucleotides are TGTGCCAGCAGCGTAGGGGCTAGCGGGAGGGACCAAGAGACCCAGTACTTC. Its protein is CASSVGASGRDQETQYF. The V gene is TRBV9, the J gene TRBJ2-5; TRBD2 aligns across 12 bases. Germline values: CDR1 SGDLS, CDR2 YYNGEE. V shed 0 bases, J shed 0 bases, and the junction held 3 bases outside the gene matches. This CDR3 comprises 17 residues. The entire variable domain, with the rest obtained from reference TRBV9 and TRBJ2-5, is as follows: DSGVTQTPKHLITATGQRVTLRCSPRSGDLSVYWYQQSLDQGLQFLIQYYNGEERAKGNILERFSAQQFPDLHSELNLSSLELGDSALYFCASSVGASGRDQETQYFGPGTRLLVL.